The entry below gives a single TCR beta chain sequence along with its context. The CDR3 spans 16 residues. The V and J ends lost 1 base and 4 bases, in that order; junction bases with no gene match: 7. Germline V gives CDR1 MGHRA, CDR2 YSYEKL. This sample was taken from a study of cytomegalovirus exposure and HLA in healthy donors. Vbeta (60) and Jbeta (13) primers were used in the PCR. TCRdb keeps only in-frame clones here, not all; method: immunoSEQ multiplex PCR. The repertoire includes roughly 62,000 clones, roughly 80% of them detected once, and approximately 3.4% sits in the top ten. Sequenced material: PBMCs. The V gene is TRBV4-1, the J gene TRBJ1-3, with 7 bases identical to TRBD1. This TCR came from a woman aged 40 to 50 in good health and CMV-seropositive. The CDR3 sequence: CASSQALRGLGNTIYF. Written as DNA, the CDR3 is TGCGCCAGCAGCCAAGCCCTCAGGGGGTTAGGAAACACCATATATTTT.